The source of this T cell receptor beta chain is a study of cytomegalovirus exposure and HLA in healthy donors. Findings and limits, study-wide: TCR beta chains numbering some 150 were designated cytomegalovirus-associated. In a later analysis, donors in an Asian-associated ancestry cluster reportedly had fewer N-insertions in productive TCRs than the cohort mean. In a later analysis, parvovirus B19, influenza, CMV and Epstein-Barr virus appeared linked to several top co-occurrence clusters.

PCR involved 60 Vbeta and 13 Jbeta primers. Source study methods: Later, an analysis found 80 million or so unique TCR beta chains, and 10 million to 11 million of these were shared. TCRdb's copy holds only in-frame clones and misses some; the assay was immunoSEQ multiplex PCR. V, J and clone size reflect that table, while D and trimming were determined from the DNA. This sample has around 200,000 clones, with approximately 80% found just once. CDR3 size: 13 residues. Deletions cut 4 bases from V and 3 bases from J, with 9 bases between. In germline, CDR1 is SGHAT, CDR2 FQDESV (reference sequence). This clone was seen only once. Its antigen is unidentified.

The rearrangement joins TRBV11-1 to TRBJ1-1; the D is unclear. This clonotype was sampled from a girl between 5 and 17 years old in good health and CMV-seronegative. The sample comprised PBMCs. CDR3 in amino acids: CASSSRRDTEAFF. The DNA of the CDR3 is TGTGCCAGCAGCTCCCGACGGGACACTGAAGCTTTCTTT. Filled out from reference TRBV11-1 and TRBJ1-1, the complete variable domain reads EAEVAQSPRYKITEKSQAVAFWCDPISGHATLYWYRQILGQGPELLVQFQDESVVDDSQLPKDRFSAERLKGVDSTLKIQPAELGDSAMYLCASSSRRDTEAFFGQGTRLTVV.